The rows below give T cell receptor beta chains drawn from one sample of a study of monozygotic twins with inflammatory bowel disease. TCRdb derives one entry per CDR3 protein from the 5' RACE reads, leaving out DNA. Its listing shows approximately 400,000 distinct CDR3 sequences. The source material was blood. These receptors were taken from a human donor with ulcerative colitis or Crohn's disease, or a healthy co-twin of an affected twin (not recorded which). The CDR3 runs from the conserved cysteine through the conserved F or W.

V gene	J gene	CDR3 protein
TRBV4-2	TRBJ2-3	CASSQVRSLATPISTDTQYF
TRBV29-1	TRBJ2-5	CSVGARVAAQYF
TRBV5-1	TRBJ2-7	CASNKDPSYEQYF
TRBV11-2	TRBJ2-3	CASSLGERADTDTQYF
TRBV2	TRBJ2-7	CASSQNSYEQYF
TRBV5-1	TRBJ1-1	CASSLNLFEAFF
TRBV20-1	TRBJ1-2	CSATRGDRFFYGYTF
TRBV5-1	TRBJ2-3	CASSLGRLGADTQYF
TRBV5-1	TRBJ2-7	CASRQSSSSYEQYF
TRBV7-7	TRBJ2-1	CASSRDYTYNEQFF
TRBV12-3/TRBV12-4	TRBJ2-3	CASTPAVGAGGADTQYF
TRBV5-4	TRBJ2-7	CASSFGGASSYEQYF
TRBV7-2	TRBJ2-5	CASSLAVGGETQYF
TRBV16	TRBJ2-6	CASSPRGLRSGANVLTF
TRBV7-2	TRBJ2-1	CASSRNGGYNEQFF
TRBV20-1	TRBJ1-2	CSATTGKYGYTF
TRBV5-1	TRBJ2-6	CASSLSFPGANVLTF
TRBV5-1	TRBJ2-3	CASTRTGITDTQYF
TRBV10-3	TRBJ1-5	CAISVTVNQPQHF
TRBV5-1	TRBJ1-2	CASSLFSGGSSIEGGYTF
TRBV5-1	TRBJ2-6	CASTGNSGANVLTF
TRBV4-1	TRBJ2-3	CASRRQGSTDTQYF
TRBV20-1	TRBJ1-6	CSASLPFIEESPLHF
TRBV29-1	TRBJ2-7	CSVVSGTGGNEQYF
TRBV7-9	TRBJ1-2	CASSLPDSYGYTF
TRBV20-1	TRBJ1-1	CSARGTGGYNTEAFF
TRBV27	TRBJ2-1	CASSLSGALRSYNEQFF
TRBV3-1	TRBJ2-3	CASSPTSGRTTDTQYF
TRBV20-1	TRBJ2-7	CSASRSGSGYEQYF
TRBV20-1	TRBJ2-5	CSAREAGSQYF
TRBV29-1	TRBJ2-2	CSVSGGPPTGELFF
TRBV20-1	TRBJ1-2	CSAVSGTGLTKGGYTF
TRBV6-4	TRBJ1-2	CASSDFPFNDIAGYTF
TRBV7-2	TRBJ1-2	CASSFRGRRGYTF
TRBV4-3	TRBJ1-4	CASSQGDRVDNEKLFF
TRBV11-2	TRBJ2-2	CASSLNGVGTGELFF
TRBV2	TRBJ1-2	CASSPDRSQVDYTF
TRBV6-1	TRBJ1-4	CASSEDVGGRKLFF
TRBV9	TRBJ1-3	CASSVDRVGLIPGNTIYF
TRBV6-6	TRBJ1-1	CASSPGTGRTEAFF